This T cell receptor beta chain was sequenced for a study of blood T cell repertoires in COVID-19 (dated by TCRdb to the early 2020s). Background on the whole study: The collaborator samples originated in the United States, Italy and Spain and spanned the acute and convalescent phases of COVID-19. The prospective study material was composed of cDNA or gDNA derived from T cells, B-cell-depleted T cells, or PBMCs. Subjects who had been exposed to COVID-19, were actively infected with it, or had recovered from it provided the deeply sampled blood TCRbeta repertoires that made up the dataset. The repertoires were released in a freely available public database meant as a resource for research on the immune response to SARS-CoV-2. Samples came from the ongoing ImmuneRACE study (first 160 participants) plus 1,254 subjects from 6 global collaborators. Sample metadata almost always included a de-identified subject ID, COVID-19 status, age in years and sex. Where available, HLA class I and class II types were taken from metadata supplied by the sample provider and were not determined by assay-based typing. What the study reported, not specific to this receptor: How much clinical and demographic metadata was included differed by source and by participant, and the metadata was provided uncurated.

TCRbeta CDR3 regions were amplified from genomic DNA using the immunoSEQ Assay, a bias-controlled multiplex PCR. The authors' analysis ran thus. Within the assay, amplification of reference gene primers was used to estimate how many nucleated cells each sample contained. To quantify the absolute abundance of each unique TCRbeta CDR3 rearrangement, sequence reads were collapsed and filtered. Productive Simpson clonality was computed per sample as the square root of Simpson's diversity index over productive rearrangements. In TCRdb, the immuneACCESS table is reduced to in-frame sequences with V and J assigned. These tables do not hold every clone; where another copy was compared, an unresolved V gene accounts for under half, and the others remain unexplained. The V and J calls and clone size are taken from that table; D and trimming were inferred from the DNA. The sample table contains 250,000 or so clones; only one count was recorded for 86% of them. Approximately 2% of the sample is in the top ten clones.

This clone was seen only once. Its antigen is not yet known. Base qualities are missing; no much larger clone stands one base away. The CDR3, from cysteine to phenylalanine, totals 19 residues. The retained sequence is limited to the CDR3, 57 bases, with the frame set at the first base. The germline V gene yields SGHVS for CDR1 and FQNEAQ for CDR2. V is shortened by 1 base, J by 5 bases, and the region joining them spans 23 bases. Each collaborating institution followed its own protocols to collect whole blood in K2EDTA tubes. For TCRbeta analysis, collaborator samples were shipped as frozen whole blood, as isolated PBMCs, or as DNA extracted from either sample type.

The chain is encoded by TRBV7-8 joined to TRBJ2-2; a tentative D match to TRBD1 spans 6 bases. This TCR was sampled from a man aged 30 to 45 with active or convalescent COVID-19. The sample comprised peripheral blood. For the CDR3, the sequence is CASSLVLQSDRRKTGELFF. The sequence in DNA is TGTGCCAGCAGCTTAGTCCTTCAGTCCGACAGGAGGAAGACCGGGGAGCTGTTTTTT.